This entry features one TCR beta chain sequence. This CDR3 has 12 amino acids. In germline, CDR1 is SNHLY, CDR2 FYNNEI. Trimming took 9 bases from V and 5 from J, leaving 12 bases between them. These data are taken from a study of blood T cell repertoires in COVID-19. Study as a whole: Spain, Italy and the United States supplied samples that represented acute and convalescent COVID-19. Sources were T cells, B-cell-depleted T cells, or PBMCs; the material itself was cDNA or gDNA.

Per the authors' pipeline: Amplifying reference gene primers gave estimates of nucleated cell counts. Clones were sequenced by immunoSEQ multiplex PCR, and TCRdb holds only the in-frame ones, with some missing. V and J calls plus clone size are reproduced from that table; the DNA served to infer D and trimming. The sample carries a few hundred thousand clones, about four fifths recorded once. Input material: peripheral blood. The chain combines TRBV2 with TRBJ2-3, with D perhaps TRBD1 (7 bases). The receptor was derived from a human donor with acute or convalescent COVID-19. The donor label of this sample is uncertain. This CDR3 is CARGQGGDTQYF. In DNA, the CDR3 is TGTGCCAGGGGTCAGGGGGGAGATACGCAGTATTTT.